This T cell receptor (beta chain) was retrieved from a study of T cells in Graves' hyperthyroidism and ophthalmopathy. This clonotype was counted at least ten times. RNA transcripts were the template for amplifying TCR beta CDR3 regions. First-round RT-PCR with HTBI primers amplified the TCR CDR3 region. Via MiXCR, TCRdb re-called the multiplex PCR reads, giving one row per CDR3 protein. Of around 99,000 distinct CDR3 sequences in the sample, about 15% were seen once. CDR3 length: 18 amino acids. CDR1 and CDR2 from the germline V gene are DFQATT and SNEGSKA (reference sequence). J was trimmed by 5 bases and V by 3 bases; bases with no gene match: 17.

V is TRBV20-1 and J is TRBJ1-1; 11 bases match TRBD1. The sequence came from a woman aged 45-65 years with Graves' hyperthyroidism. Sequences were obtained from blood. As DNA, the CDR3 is TGCAGTGCTAGCTTAGGACAGGGGGCTGGTTTCTGGAGGACTGAAGCTTTCTTT. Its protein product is CSASLGQGAGFWRTEAFF.